A selection of T cell receptor beta chains follows, all from one sample in a study of blood T cell repertoires in COVID-19. Sequenced by immunoSEQ multiplex PCR; TCRdb stores in-frame clones only, minus some. The profile shows fewer than 400,000 clones, roughly 88% of them singletons. Material: peripheral blood. The source of these receptors is a woman in her 30s with COVID-19, enrolled during active disease. Each CDR3 is given with its conserved first and last residue. Fields, in order: CDR3 protein, CDR3 DNA, D gene, J gene, clone size, V gene. D genes are given only for firm matches. Expanded clones are given a class, and other clones once, few, many or no size at all.

CASSSSPRGNSYGYTF,TGTGCCAGCAGCTCCTCGCCCAGGGGAAATAGCTATGGCTACACCTTC,-,TRBJ1-2,-,TRBV5-4
CSVEGGAVMNTEAFF,TGCAGCGTTGAAGGGGGCGCCGTCATGAACACTGAAGCTTTCTTT,-,TRBJ1-1,-,TRBV29-1
CASSSGVAGQYEQYF,TGTGCCAGCAGTTCTGGCGTCGCAGGGCAGTACGAGCAGTACTTC,-,TRBJ2-7,-,TRBV7-6
CASSRLARNEQFF,TGTGCCAGCTCCCGACTAGCGAGAAATGAGCAGTTCTTC,TRBD2,TRBJ2-1,few,TRBV11-2
CASRTGAKNIQYF,TGTGCCAGCAGAACAGGAGCCAAAAACATTCAGTACTTC,-,TRBJ2-4,-,TRBV6-5
CASSESVRDNEQFF,TGCGCCAGCAGTGAGTCTGTCAGGGACAATGAGCAGTTCTTC,-,TRBJ2-1,-,TRBV10-1
CASSLSRGPYEQYF,TGTGCCAGCAGTTTATCCAGGGGCCCCTACGAGCAGTACTTC,-,TRBJ2-7,once,TRBV27
CASRKQGALTNEKLFF,TGTGCCAGCAGAAAACAGGGGGCGCTTACTAATGAAAAACTGTTTTTT,TRBD1,TRBJ1-4,-,TRBV27
CAWSAGSYEQYF,TGTGCCTGGAGTGCAGGCTCCTACGAGCAGTACTTC,-,TRBJ2-7,-,TRBV30
CASSSPGTGNQPQHF,TGTGCCAGCAGCTCTCCCGGGACAGGGAACCAGCCCCAGCATTTT,TRBD1,TRBJ1-5,-,TRBV11-3
CASSWDSSGRARQYF,TGTGCCAGCAGTTGGGACTCTAGCGGGAGGGCTCGGCAGTATTTT,TRBD2,TRBJ2-3,-,TRBV27
CASSRGSLQETQYF,TGTGCCAGCAGCCGAGGGTCCCTCCAAGAGACCCAGTACTTC,-,TRBJ2-5,-,TRBV6-2/TRBV6-3
CASSEGTNQPQHF,TGTGCCAGCTCAGAGGGTACTAATCAGCCCCAGCATTTT,-,TRBJ1-5,-,TRBV18
CASSLGSSSYTF,TGTGCCAGCAGCTTGGGTTCCAGTAGCTACACCTTC,-,TRBJ1-2,-,TRBV5-5
CASSFITGGASGEQYF,TGTGCCAGCAGCTTCATTACAGGGGGCGCCTCAGGCGAGCAGTACTTC,TRBD1,TRBJ2-7,-,TRBV5-6
CASSLGTGINYGYTF,TGTGCCAGCAGCTTAGGTACAGGGATTAACTATGGCTACACCTTC,-,TRBJ1-2,-,TRBV7-8
CASSSSGIQRDTQYF,TGTGCCAGCAGTTCGTCCGGGATCCAGCGGGATACGCAGTATTTT,-,TRBJ2-3,-,TRBV28
CASRLNRDGNTEAFF,TGTGCCAGCAGACTAAACAGGGATGGCAACACTGAAGCTTTCTTT,-,TRBJ1-1,-,TRBV6-5
CAWSVTGGNEKLFF,TGTGCCTGGAGTGTGACAGGGGGCAATGAAAAACTGTTTTTT,TRBD1,TRBJ1-4,-,TRBV30
CASSFSGVHNEQFF,TGTGCCAGTAGTTTTAGCGGGGTACACAATGAGCAGTTCTTC,TRBD2,TRBJ2-1,-,TRBV19
CASLERTARGRGTRGYTF,TGTGCCAGTTTGGAGAGGACGGCAAGGGGTAGGGGAACTCGTGGCTACACCTTC,-,TRBJ1-2,-,TRBV19
CASSPGILNTEAFF,TGTGCCAGCAGTCCAGGGATTTTGAACACTGAAGCTTTCTTT,-,TRBJ1-1,-,TRBV3-1/TRBV3-2
CASSLSATSGRETQYF,TGTGCCAGCAGTTTATCGGCCACTAGCGGGAGAGAGACCCAGTACTTC,TRBD2,TRBJ2-5,-,TRBV27
CASSLRQGTNTEAFF,TGTGCCAGTAGTCTCCGACAGGGAACGAACACTGAAGCTTTCTTT,TRBD1,TRBJ1-1,-,TRBV19
CASSSGQPNQPQHF,TGCGCCAGCAGTTCGGGACAGCCCAATCAGCCCCAGCATTTT,TRBD1,TRBJ1-5,-,TRBV5-1
CASSRAGTGFNEQFF,TGTGCCAGCAGCCGAGCCGGGACAGGGTTCAATGAGCAGTTCTTC,TRBD1,TRBJ2-1,-,TRBV28
CASATRNTEAFF,TGTGCCAGCGCAACAAGGAACACTGAAGCTTTCTTT,-,TRBJ1-1,-,TRBV28
CASSVGRADEKLFF,TGTGCCAGCAGTGTTGGCAGGGCGGATGAAAAACTGTTTTTT,-,TRBJ1-4,-,TRBV2
CASTSTSRNTEAFF,TGTGCCAGCACCTCCACGAGCCGGAACACTGAAGCTTTCTTT,-,TRBJ1-1,few,TRBV3-1/TRBV3-2
CASSQPPRGQVEKLFF,TGCGCCAGCAGCCAACCTCCCAGGGGGCAAGTTGAAAAACTGTTTTTT,TRBD1,TRBJ1-4,-,TRBV4-1
CASTWDTTTDTQYF,TGTGCCAGCACTTGGGACACCACCACAGATACGCAGTATTTT,-,TRBJ2-3,-,TRBV2
CASSGGRTNTGELFF,TGTGCCAGCAGTGGCGGGAGGACGAACACCGGGGAGCTGTTTTTT,TRBD2,TRBJ2-2,-,TRBV2
CASSLPPGAGNTIYF,TGTGCCAGCAGTTTACCGCCAGGGGCCGGAAACACCATATATTTT,-,TRBJ1-3,-,TRBV28
CASSGQAGGSTEAFF,TGTGCCAGTAGTGGACAGGCCGGGGGAAGTACTGAAGCTTTCTTT,TRBD1,TRBJ1-1,-,TRBV19
CASSQVGYYGYTF,TGCGCCAGCAGCCAAGTTGGCTACTATGGCTACACCTTC,-,TRBJ1-2,-,TRBV4-1
CASSKQQGDSGANVLTF,TGTGCCAGTAGTAAACAACAGGGGGACTCTGGGGCCAACGTCCTGACTTTC,TRBD1,TRBJ2-6,-,TRBV19
CASSPTVFQETQYF,TGTGCCAGCAGCCCGACAGTGTTTCAAGAGACCCAGTACTTC,-,TRBJ2-5,-,TRBV7-7
CASSQTMGGTEAFF,TGTGCCAGCAGCCAGACCATGGGGGGCACTGAAGCTTTCTTT,-,TRBJ1-1,-,TRBV7-9
CAISWTSGSGEQFF,TGTGCCATCAGTTGGACTAGCGGGAGCGGTGAGCAGTTCTTC,TRBD2,TRBJ2-1,once,TRBV10-3
CASGPGTGSPGELFF,TGTGCTAGTGGTCCCGGGACAGGGTCTCCGGGGGAGCTGTTTTTT,TRBD1,TRBJ2-2,few,TRBV12-5
CASSIIAGGYGYTF,TGTGCCAGTAGTATCATCGCCGGGGGCTATGGCTACACCTTC,-,TRBJ1-2,-,TRBV19
CASSAQTGLSSYEQYF,TGTGCCAGTAGTGCTCAGACAGGGTTGAGCTCCTACGAGCAGTACTTC,TRBD1,TRBJ2-7,-,TRBV19
CASSPSPQGVQPQHF,TGCGCCAGCAGCCCCAGCCCACAGGGCGTTCAGCCCCAGCATTTT,-,TRBJ1-5,-,TRBV4-1
CSVHSGGLNTEAFF,TGCAGCGTTCACTCGGGAGGGTTGAACACTGAAGCTTTCTTT,-,TRBJ1-1,-,TRBV29-1
CASRTGVLSNEQFF,TGTGCCAGCAGAACGGGAGTGTTGAGTAATGAGCAGTTCTTC,-,TRBJ2-1,-,TRBV6-5
CASSSQTASYEQYF,TGTGCCAGCAGCTCCCAGACAGCCTCCTACGAGCAGTACTTC,-,TRBJ2-7,-,TRBV7-2
CASSLGQGLAGVRNEQFF,TGTGCCAGCAGCTTAGGTCAAGGACTAGCGGGAGTTAGGAATGAGCAGTTCTTC,TRBD2,TRBJ2-1,-,TRBV7-8
CASSSVLAPYEQYF,TGTGCCAGCAGTTCGGTCCTAGCGCCTTACGAGCAGTACTTC,-,TRBJ2-7,-,TRBV6-5
CASSLVPGNTEAFF,TGCGCCAGCAGCTTGGTCCCGGGGAACACTGAAGCTTTCTTT,-,TRBJ1-1,-,TRBV5-1
CASSIDGDRGSNQPQHF,TGTGCCAGTAGTATAGATGGTGACAGGGGAAGCAATCAGCCCCAGCATTTT,TRBD1,TRBJ1-5,-,TRBV19
CASSSGAVNYGYTF,TGTGCCAGCAGCTCAGGGGCCGTTAACTATGGCTACACCTTC,-,TRBJ1-2,-,TRBV7-9
CASRKSGSDYGYTF,TGTGCCAGCAGGAAATCGGGGTCGGACTATGGCTACACCTTC,-,TRBJ1-2,-,TRBV3-1/TRBV3-2
CASSEGVGGGEAFF,TGTGCCAGCAGCGAAGGGGTAGGCGGAGGGGAAGCTTTCTTT,-,TRBJ1-1,few,TRBV11-3
CASSYGGAGGHGYTF,TGTGCCAGTAGTTACGGCGGTGCAGGGGGGCATGGCTACACCTTC,TRBD1,TRBJ1-2,once,TRBV19
CATSRLLGNQPQHF,TGTGCCACCTCGAGATTACTAGGCAATCAGCCCCAGCATTTT,-,TRBJ1-5,-,TRBV28